This is a list of T cell receptor beta chains from one sample in a study of CD8+CD57+ T cells in acquired aplastic anemia. TCRdb reprocessed the reads via MiXCR and lists one record per CDR3 protein. The data hold some 16,000 distinct CDR3 sequences, with 30% to 45% observed a single time. Input material: CD8+CD57+ T cells sorted from PBMCs. Receptors were obtained from a human donor with aplastic anemia. Both conserved end residues are part of each CDR3. The D gene is left open where the match is weak. Not all rows give a size; the values are once, few, many and, for expanded clones, a class.

size,V,J,D,DNA,CDR3
few,TRBV24-1,TRBJ1-2,.,TGTGCCACCAGTGACCCGAATAGGGGCTACACCTTC,CATSDPNRGYTF
few,TRBV24-1,TRBJ2-3,TRBD1,TGTGCCACCAGTTCCCTGGGACAGGGCCTCACAGATACGCAGTATTTT,CATSSLGQGLTDTQYF
.,TRBV5-6,TRBJ2-5,TRBD2,TGTGCCAGCAGCTTGCTCGGGACTAGGTACCAAGAGACCCAGTACTTC,CASSLLGTRYQETQYF
many,TRBV15,TRBJ1-4,TRBD1,TGTGCCACCAGCAGCTCCTGGGACAGGAAGGACGAAAAACTGTTTTTT,CATSSSWDRKDEKLFF
many,TRBV5-1,TRBJ1-2,TRBD1,TGCGCCAGCAGCTTCAACTCACCGGGACAGGCTATTGGCTACACCTTC,CASSFNSPGQAIGYTF
few,TRBV24-1,TRBJ1-2,TRBD1,TGTGCCACCAGTGACCCCGGACAGGGACTCTATGGCTACACCTTC,CATSDPGQGLYGYTF
few,TRBV7-3,TRBJ2-5,.,TGTGCCAGCAGCTTAGGGACCGCCGGGACCCAGTACTTC,CASSLGTAGTQYF
few,TRBV7-6,TRBJ2-1,.,TGTGCCAGCAGCTTAGCGCCGGCGGGGTTGAATGAGCAGTTCTTC,CASSLAPAGLNEQFF
.,TRBV10-3,TRBJ1-3,.,TGTGCCATCAAATGGGGGTACACCATATATTTT,CAIKWGYTIYF
.,TRBV20-1,TRBJ1-1,.,TGCAGTGCTAGAGATCTAAGTGAGGCGGGTGTCGAAGCTTTCTTT,CSARDLSEAGVEAFF
many,TRBV7-9,TRBJ2-5,.,TGTGCCAGCAGCTTTTCCGGGGAGACCCAGTACTTC,CASSFSGETQYF
.,TRBV9,TRBJ2-3,TRBD2,TGTGCCAGCAGCGTAAGCGGGAGTAGGACAGATACGCAGTATTTT,CASSVSGSRTDTQYF
many,TRBV9,TRBJ2-7,TRBD2,TGTGCCAGCAGTAGCGACGGGGGGGCTGGCGAGCAGTACTTC,CASSSDGGAGEQYF
few,TRBV6-1,TRBJ1-4,TRBD1,TGTGCCATCAGAGGGGGCACGGGAAATGAAAAACTGTTTTTT,CAIRGGTGNEKLFF
.,TRBV5-6,TRBJ2-1,.,TGTGCCAGCAGCTTGGGAGCCTACATGAGCTCCTACAGTGAGCAGTTCTTC,CASSLGAYMSSYSEQFF
.,TRBV20-1,TRBJ2-5,TRBD1,TGCAGTGCTAGAGATGGGACAGGGAAAGAGACCCAGTACTTC,CSARDGTGKETQYF
many,TRBV24-1,TRBJ2-1,.,TGTGCCACCATGGATTCCAATGAGCAGTTCTTC,CATMDSNEQFF
few,TRBV2,TRBJ2-7,.,TGTGCCAGCAGTGAAATCTGGGGGCTTCCTCAATACGAGCAGTACTTC,CASSEIWGLPQYEQYF
few,TRBV7-6,TRBJ1-4,.,TGTGCCAGCAGTGTAGGCCCTAATGAAAAACTGTTTTTT,CASSVGPNEKLFF
many,TRBV15,TRBJ1-5,.,TGTGCCACCAGCAGAGGGAGTGTAAGCAATCAGCCCCAGCATTTT,CATSRGSVSNQPQHF
.,TRBV6-4,TRBJ2-5,TRBD2,TGTGCCAGCAGTGAGACTAGCGGGGGCCAAGAGACCCAGTACTTC,CASSETSGGQETQYF
.,TRBV12-3/TRBV12-4,TRBJ2-5,TRBD2,TGTGCCAGCAGCCGGCAGACTAGCGGAGATCAAGAGACCCAGTACTTC,CASSRQTSGDQETQYF
.,TRBV2,TRBJ2-3,TRBD2,TGTGCCAGCAGTCTTAGCGGGGGAATAGCAGATACGCAGTATTTT,CASSLSGGIADTQYF